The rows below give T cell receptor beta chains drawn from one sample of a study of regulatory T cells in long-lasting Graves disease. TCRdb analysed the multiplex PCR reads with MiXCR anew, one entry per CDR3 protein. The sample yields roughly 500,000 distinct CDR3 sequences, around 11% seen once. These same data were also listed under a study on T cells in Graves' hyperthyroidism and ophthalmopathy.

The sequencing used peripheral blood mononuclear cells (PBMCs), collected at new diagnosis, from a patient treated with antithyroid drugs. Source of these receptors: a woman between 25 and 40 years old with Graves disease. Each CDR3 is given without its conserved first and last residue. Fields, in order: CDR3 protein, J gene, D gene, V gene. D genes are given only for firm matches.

ASSATGTSGQYNEQF | TRBJ2-1 | TRBD2 | TRBV11-2
ASSISLTRGDTQY | TRBJ2-3 | NA | TRBV19
AWSVPRVTLRYEQY | TRBJ2-7 | NA | TRBV30
ASSPVGGISYNEQF | TRBJ2-1 | NA | TRBV18
SARGGLGPTDTQY | TRBJ2-3 | TRBD2 | TRBV20-1
ASSFVASGNHEQY | TRBJ2-7 | TRBD2 | TRBV12-3/TRBV12-4
ATSRSLAGFWNEQF | TRBJ2-1 | TRBD2 | TRBV15
ASSAGGYEQY | TRBJ2-7 | TRBD2 | TRBV28
ASRYGGAQISYNEQF | TRBJ2-1 | TRBD2 | TRBV28
ASSQGQGNSEQF | TRBJ2-1 | TRBD1 | TRBV4-1
ASSEGVEQY | TRBJ2-7 | NA | TRBV25-1
ASSLLQNQPQH | TRBJ1-5 | NA | TRBV28
ASSLTGTQGSGGELL | TRBJ2-2 | NA | TRBV7-3
ATKDGLNTEAF | TRBJ1-1 | NA | TRBV28
ASSLGDRDFEKLF | TRBJ1-4 | TRBD1 | TRBV7-2
ATSSQRGGLGMETQY | TRBJ2-5 | TRBD2 | TRBV15
ASSLQGRNSPLH | TRBJ1-6 | NA | TRBV5-1
SAPLGTGGNEQF | TRBJ2-1 | TRBD1 | TRBV20-1
ASKEDHNSPLH | TRBJ1-6 | NA | TRBV11-3
ASSFQGNRGTEAF | TRBJ1-1 | NA | TRBV27